This T cell receptor (beta chain) was observed in a study of blood T cell repertoires in COVID-19. Study at large: From the United States, Italy and Spain came samples of acute and convalescent COVID-19. T cells, B-cell-depleted T cells, or PBMCs provided the cDNA or gDNA that served as material.

Authors' data handling: For nucleated cells, counts were estimated from reference gene primer amplification. The method was immunoSEQ multiplex PCR; TCRdb's version includes in-frame clones alone and lacks a portion of them. That table gives V, J and clone size, and the DNA gave D and trimming. The table has around 200,000 clones, roughly 86% seen once. The CDR3 covers 13 residues. Germline V gene sequence: CDR1 SGHTA, CDR2 FQGNSA. Trimming took off 0 bases at V and 3 bases at J, with 6 bases between the two ends. Sample: peripheral blood. This chain joins TRBV7-2 and TRBJ2-7; no firm D call. The sequence was collected from a man in his forties with active or convalescent COVID-19. The CDR3 sequence: CASSLAPDYEQYF. The CDR3 DNA sequence: TGTGCCAGCAGCTTAGCGCCAGACTACGAGCAGTACTTC.